This T cell receptor (beta chain) was sequenced in a study of T cell repertoires in cytomegalovirus infection. The overall study: Public TCR beta signature analysis indicated the presence of both CMV infection and matching HLA type.

General study findings and limits: HLA-C-restricted CMV clonotypes gave the most frequent clonotype in two of eight donors.

TCRdb redid the calling of the reads with MiXCR, one entry per CDR3 protein. Of hundreds of thousands of distinct CDR3 sequences in the sample, roughly 16% were seen once. The CDR3 runs to 13 residues. Per the germline V gene, CDR1 is MNHNS and CDR2 is SASEGT. With 4 bases removed from V and 6 bases from J, the gap between germline ends came to 13 bases. As regards this clonotype: Its cognate antigen is unknown.

The rearrangement links TRBV6-1 to TRBJ2-7, with a possible D match to TRBD1 (6 bases). What was sequenced was PBMCs. This clonotype originated in a human donor in good health (CMV status not recorded). Some clones in this sample may be carry-over from other donors' samples. The chain's CDR3 is CASSVWGPVEQYF. The DNA for the CDR3 is TGTGCCAGCAGTGTCTGGGGGCCAGTCGAGCAGTACTTC.